This TCR beta chain was sequenced in a study of cytotoxic CD8 clonotypes in ibrutinib-treated CLL. On the study more broadly: Researchers reported about 10 relapsed/refractory and about 14 treatment-naive patients, roughly 18 of them IGHV unmutated. Whole-study findings and limits: Age-matched healthy donor levels were exceeded by baseline clonality, which tracked circulating CD8+ T-cell counts.

Trimming pared 3 bases from V and 4 bases from J, leaving 10 bases between. The CDR3 is 14 residues long. The germline V gene has CDR1 SNHLY and CDR2 FYNNEI. About this clone: Its matching antigen is unknown.

Sequencing used immunoSEQ multiplex PCR; TCRdb keeps in-frame clones, though not all of them. The sample carries fewer than 200,000 clones, about four fifths recorded once. The chain carries TRBV2 and TRBJ2-1; the D call may be TRBD1 or TRBD2 (6 bases each). Sequencing was performed on PBMCs, taken after 24 months of ibrutinib treatment. This clonotype originated in a human donor with chronic lymphocytic leukemia. This CDR3 is CASSDRGLYNEQFF. The CDR3 DNA sequence: TGTGCCAGCAGTGATCGGGGGCTGTACAATGAGCAGTTCTTC.